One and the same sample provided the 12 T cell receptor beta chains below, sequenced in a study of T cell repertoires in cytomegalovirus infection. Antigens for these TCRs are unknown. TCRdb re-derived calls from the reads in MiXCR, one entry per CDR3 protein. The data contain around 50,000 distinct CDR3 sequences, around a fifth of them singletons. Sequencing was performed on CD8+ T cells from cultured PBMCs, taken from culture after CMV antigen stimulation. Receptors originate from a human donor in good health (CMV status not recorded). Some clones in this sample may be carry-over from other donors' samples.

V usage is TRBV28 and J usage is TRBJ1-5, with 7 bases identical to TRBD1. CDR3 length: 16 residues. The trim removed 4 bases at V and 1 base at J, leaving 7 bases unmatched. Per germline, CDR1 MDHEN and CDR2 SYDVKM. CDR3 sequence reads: CASSSSVRGSNQPQHF. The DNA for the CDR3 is TGTGCCAGCAGTTCCTCGGTCAGGGGGAGCAATCAGCCCCAGCATTTT.

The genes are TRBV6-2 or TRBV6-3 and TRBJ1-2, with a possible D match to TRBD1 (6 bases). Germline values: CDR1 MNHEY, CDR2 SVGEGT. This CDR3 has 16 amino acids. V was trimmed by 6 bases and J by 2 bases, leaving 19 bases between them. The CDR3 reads CASSLMDRSTNYGYTF. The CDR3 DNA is TGTGCCAGCAGCCTGATGGACAGATCTACAAACTATGGCTACACCTTC.

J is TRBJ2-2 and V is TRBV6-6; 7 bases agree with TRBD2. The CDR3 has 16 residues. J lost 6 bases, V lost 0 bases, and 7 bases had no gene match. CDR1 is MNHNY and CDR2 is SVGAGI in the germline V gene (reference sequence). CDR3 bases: TGTGCCAGCAGTTACTCCGGGACTACCGGGGCCGGGGAGCTGTTTTTT. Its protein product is CASSYSGTTGAGELFF.

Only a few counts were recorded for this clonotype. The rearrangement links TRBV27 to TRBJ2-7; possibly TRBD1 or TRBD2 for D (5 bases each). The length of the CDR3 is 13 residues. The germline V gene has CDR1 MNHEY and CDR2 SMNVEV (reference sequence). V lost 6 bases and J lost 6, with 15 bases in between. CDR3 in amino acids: CASRGSRAGEQYF. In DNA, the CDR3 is TGTGCCAGCAGAGGGAGCAGGGCTGGCGAGCAGTACTTC.

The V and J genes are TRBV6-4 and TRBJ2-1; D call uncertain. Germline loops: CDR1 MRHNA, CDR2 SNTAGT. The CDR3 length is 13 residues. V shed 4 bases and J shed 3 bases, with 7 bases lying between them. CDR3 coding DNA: TGTGCCAGCAGTGCTGAAGTCTACAATGAGCAGTTCTTC. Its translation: CASSAEVYNEQFF.

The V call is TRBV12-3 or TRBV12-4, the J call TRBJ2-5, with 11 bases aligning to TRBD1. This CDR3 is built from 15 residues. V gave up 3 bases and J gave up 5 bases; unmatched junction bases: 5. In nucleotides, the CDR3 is TGTGCCAGCAGTTTTAGGACAGGGGGCAGGGAGACCCAGTACTTC. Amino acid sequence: CASSFRTGGRETQYF.

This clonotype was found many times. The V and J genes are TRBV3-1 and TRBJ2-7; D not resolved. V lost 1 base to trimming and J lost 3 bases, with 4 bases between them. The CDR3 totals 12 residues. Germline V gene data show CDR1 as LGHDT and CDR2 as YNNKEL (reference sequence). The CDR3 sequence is CASSQVYYEQYF. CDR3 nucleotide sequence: TGTGCCAGCAGCCAAGTCTACTACGAGCAGTACTTC.

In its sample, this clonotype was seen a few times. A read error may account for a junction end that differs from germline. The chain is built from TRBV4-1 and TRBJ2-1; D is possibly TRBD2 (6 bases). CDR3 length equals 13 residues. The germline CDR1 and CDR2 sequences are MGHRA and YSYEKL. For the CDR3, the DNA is TGTGCCAGCAGTCTCGCTTGGGGGGATGAGCAGTTCTTC. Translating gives CASSLAWGDEQFF.

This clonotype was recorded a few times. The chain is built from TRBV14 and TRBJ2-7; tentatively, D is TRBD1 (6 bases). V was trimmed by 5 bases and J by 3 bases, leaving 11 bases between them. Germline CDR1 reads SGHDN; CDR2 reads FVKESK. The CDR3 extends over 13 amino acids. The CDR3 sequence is CASSLDSFYEQYF. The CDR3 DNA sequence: TGTGCCAGCAGCTTGGACAGTTTCTACGAGCAGTACTTC.

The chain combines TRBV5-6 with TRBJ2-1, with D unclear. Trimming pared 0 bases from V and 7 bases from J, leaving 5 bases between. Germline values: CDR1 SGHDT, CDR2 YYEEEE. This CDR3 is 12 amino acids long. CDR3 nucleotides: TGTGCCAGCAGCTTGGCTCTTAATGAGCAGTTCTTC. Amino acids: CASSLALNEQFF.

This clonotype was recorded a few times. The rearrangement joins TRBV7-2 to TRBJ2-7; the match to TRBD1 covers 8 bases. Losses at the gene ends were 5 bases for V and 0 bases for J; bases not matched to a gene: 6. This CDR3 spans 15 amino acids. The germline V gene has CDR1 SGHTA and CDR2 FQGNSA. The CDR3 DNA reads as TGTGCCAGCAGCCCCGACAGGGGTGGCTCCTACGAGCAGTACTTC. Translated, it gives CASSPDRGGSYEQYF.

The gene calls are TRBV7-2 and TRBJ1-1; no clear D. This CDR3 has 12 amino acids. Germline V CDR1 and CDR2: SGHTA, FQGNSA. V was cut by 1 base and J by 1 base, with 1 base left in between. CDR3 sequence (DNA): TGTGCCAGCAGCTTAGAGAACACTGAAGCTTTCTTT. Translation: CASSLENTEAFF.